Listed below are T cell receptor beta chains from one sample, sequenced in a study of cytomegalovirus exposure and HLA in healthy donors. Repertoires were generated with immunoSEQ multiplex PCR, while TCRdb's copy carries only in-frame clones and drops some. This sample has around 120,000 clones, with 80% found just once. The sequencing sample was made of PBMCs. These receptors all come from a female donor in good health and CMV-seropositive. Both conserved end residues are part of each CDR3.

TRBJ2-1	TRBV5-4	CASRLYGGSYNEQFF
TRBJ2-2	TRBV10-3	CASRDRDTGELFF
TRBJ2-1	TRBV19	CASSLPGQGLFEQFF
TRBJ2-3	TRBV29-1	CSVRVAGVTDTQYF
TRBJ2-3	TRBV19	CASRRGLDTQYF
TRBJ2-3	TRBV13	CASSSSASTDTQYF
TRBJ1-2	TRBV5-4	CASSLPGANYGYTF
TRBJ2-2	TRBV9	CASSVVPAGGSGELFF
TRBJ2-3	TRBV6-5	CASSYGQTTDTQYF
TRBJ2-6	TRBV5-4	CASSDLTESGANVLTF
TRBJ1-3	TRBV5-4	CASSLGPGGAPSSGNTIYF
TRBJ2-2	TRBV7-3	CASSPVTDLAGELFF
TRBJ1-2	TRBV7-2	CASSSLGQGTNYGYTF
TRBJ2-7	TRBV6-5	CASSYEGRGGEQYF
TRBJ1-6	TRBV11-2	CASSNIPSGSPLHF
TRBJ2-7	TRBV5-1	CASSPQSRGYEQYF
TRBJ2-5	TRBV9	CASSVGAKGETQYF
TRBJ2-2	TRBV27	CASSLSWDRVTGELFF
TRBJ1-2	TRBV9	CASSVSWDPSGDYGYTF
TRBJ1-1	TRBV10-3	CAISESRDWHTEAFF
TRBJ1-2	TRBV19	CASSIPAGNYGYTF
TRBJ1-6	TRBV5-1	CASSLLQGQNSPLHF
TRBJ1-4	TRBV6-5	CASSSLGAGDEKLFF
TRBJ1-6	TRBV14	CASSLSSGDNSPLHF
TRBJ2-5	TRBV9	CASSVGGPGGDQETQYF
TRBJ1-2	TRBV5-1	CASILHEGALAHGYTF
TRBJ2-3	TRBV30	CACYIQGAGADTQYF
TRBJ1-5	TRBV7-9	CASSLGGGSNQPQHF
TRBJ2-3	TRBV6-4	CASRVAPTSTDTQYF
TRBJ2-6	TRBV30	CAWSVEFPGQSFSGANVLTF
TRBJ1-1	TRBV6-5	CASGPASAGGTEAFF
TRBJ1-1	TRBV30	CAWSVGRATEAFF
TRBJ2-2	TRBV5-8	CASSLILGGELFF
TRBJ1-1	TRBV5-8	CASSSARRTGNTEAFF
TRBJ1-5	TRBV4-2	CASSPSGTDSNQPQHF
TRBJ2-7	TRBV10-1	CASSEIPSAYEQYF
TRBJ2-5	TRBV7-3	CASSRSGGETQYF
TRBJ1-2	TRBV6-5	CASSPTGEGYTF
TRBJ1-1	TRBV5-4	CASSLSFGNTEAFF
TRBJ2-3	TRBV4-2	CASSQRRTDTQYF
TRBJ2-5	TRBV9	CASSPGTRGGETQYF
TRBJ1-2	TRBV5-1	CASSSGTPGGYGYTF
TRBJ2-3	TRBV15	CATSSRDRGGTDTQYF
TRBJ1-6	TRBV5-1	CASNDGGNSPLHF
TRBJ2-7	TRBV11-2	CASSPVRGPTFYEQYF
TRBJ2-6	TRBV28	CASSLRGGTGANVLTF
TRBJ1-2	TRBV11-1	CASPKGDGYTF
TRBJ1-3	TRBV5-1	CASSYYDRSTPGNTIYF
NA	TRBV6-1	CASSLLQVFTYEQYF
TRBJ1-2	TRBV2	CASSVPDYGYTF
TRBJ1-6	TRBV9	CASSLGRGGQQSSPLHF
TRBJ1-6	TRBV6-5	CASGRRDSNSPLHF
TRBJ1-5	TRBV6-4	CASRSRTDRHRYRNQPQHF
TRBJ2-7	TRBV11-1	CASSFARGGYEQYF
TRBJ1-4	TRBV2	CASSAGTGLSEKLFF
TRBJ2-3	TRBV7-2	CASSRTVVRSTDTQYF
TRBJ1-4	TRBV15	CATSRDLGRGKLFF
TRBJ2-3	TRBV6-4	CASSDSGRSTDTQYF
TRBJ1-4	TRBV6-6	CASSRDFELFF
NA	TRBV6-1	CASKQQGAYEQYF